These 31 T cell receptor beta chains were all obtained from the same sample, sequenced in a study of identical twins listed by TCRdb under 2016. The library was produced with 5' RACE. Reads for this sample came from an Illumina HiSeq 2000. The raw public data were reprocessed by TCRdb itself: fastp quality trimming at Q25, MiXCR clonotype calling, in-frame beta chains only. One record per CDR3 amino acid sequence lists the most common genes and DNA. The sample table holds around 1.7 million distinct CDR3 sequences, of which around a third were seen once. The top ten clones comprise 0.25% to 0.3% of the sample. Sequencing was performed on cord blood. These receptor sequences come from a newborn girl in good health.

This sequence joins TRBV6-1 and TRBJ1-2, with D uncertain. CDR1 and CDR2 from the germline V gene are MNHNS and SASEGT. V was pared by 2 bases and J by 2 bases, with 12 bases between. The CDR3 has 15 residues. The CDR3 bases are TGTGCCAGCAGTGAAAAGGCCAGAGCGAACTATGGCTACACCTTC. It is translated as CASSEKARANYGYTF.

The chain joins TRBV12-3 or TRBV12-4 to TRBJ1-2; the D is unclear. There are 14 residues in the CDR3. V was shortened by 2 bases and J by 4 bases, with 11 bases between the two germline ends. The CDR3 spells CASSLRRVPYGYTF. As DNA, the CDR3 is TGTGCCAGCAGTTTACGCCGGGTTCCCTATGGCTACACCTTC.

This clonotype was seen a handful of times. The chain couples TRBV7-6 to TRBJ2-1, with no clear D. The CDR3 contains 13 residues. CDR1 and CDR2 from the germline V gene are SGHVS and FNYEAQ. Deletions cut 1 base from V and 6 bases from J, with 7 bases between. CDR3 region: CASSLGSSNEQFF. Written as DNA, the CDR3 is TGTGCCAGCAGCTTAGGCTCCAGCAATGAGCAGTTCTTC.

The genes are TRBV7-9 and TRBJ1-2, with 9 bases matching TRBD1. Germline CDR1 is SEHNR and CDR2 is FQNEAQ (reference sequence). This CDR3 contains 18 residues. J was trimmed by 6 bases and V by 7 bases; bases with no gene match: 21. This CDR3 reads CASNPPSGADRGIHGYTF. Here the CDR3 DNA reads TGTGCCAGCAACCCACCCTCCGGGGCGGACAGGGGAATTCATGGCTACACCTTC.

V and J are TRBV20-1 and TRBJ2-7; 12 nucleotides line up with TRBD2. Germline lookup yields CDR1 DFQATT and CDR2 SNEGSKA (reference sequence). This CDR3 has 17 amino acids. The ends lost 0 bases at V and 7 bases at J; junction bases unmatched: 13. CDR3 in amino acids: CSARDAMTSGSLNEQYF. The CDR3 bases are TGCAGTGCTAGAGACGCTATGACTAGCGGGAGTTTAAATGAGCAGTACTTC.

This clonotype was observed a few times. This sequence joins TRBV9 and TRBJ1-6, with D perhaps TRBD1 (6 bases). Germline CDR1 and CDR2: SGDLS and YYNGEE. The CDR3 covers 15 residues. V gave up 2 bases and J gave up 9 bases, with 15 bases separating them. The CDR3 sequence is CASSVEPGVSSPLHF. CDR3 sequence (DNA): TGTGCCAGCAGCGTCGAGCCAGGGGTTAGTTCACCCCTCCACTTT.

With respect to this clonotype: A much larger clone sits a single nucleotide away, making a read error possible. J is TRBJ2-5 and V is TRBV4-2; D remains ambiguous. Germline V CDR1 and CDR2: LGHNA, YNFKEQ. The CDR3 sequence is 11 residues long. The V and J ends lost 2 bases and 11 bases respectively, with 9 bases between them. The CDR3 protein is CASSQHNEQYF. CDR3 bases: TGTGCCAGCAGCCAACACAATGAGCAGTACTTC.

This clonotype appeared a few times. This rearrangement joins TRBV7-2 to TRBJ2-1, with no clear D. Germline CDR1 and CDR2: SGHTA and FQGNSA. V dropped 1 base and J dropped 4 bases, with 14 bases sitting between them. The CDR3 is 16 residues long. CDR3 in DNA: TGTGCCAGCAGCTTAGATAGGTCTTCCCCGTACAATGAGCAGTTCTTC. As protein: CASSLDRSSPYNEQFF.

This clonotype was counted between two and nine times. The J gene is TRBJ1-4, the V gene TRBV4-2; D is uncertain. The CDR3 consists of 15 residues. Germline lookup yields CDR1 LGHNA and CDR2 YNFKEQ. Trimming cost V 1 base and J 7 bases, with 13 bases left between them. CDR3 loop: CASSQVREPSEKLFF. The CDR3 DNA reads TGTGCCAGCAGCCAAGTACGTGAGCCAAGTGAAAAACTGTTTTTT.

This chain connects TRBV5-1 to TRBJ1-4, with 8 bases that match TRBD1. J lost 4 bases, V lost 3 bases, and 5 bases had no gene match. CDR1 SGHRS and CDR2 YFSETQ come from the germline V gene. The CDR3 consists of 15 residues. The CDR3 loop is CASSSGQEINEKLFF. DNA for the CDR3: TGCGCCAGCAGCTCGGGACAGGAGATTAATGAAAAACTGTTTTTT.

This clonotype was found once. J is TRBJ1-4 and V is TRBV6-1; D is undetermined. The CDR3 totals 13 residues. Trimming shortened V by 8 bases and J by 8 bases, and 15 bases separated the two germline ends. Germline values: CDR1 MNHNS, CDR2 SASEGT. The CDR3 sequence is CASGDGLGEKLFF. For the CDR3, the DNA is TGTGCCAGCGGCGACGGTTTGGGGGAAAAACTGTTTTTT.

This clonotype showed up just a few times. The CDR3 nucleotides are TGTGCCACCAGTGATGGGAGGCAGGGGGCACGTACGCAGTATTTT. As protein: CATSDGRQGARTQYF. The rearrangement joins TRBV24-1 to TRBJ2-3; 8 bases are shared with TRBD1. There are 15 residues in the CDR3. V dropped 3 bases and J dropped 8; count of bases not matched to a gene: 9. From germline, CDR1 is KGHDR and CDR2 SFDVKD.

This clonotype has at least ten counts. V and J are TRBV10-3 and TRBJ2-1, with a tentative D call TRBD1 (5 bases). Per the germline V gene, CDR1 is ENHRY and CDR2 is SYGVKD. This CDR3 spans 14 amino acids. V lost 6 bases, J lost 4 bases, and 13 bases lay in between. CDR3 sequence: CAIRVDKSYNEQFF. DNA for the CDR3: TGTGCCATCAGGGTGGACAAATCATACAATGAGCAGTTCTTC.

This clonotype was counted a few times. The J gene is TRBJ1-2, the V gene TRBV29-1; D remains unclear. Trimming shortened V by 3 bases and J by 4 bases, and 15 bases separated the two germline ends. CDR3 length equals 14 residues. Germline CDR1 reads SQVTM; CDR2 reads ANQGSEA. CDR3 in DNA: TGCAGCGTTGATTCGAGCCCCCCGGGCTATGGCTACACCTTC. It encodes CSVDSSPPGYGYTF.

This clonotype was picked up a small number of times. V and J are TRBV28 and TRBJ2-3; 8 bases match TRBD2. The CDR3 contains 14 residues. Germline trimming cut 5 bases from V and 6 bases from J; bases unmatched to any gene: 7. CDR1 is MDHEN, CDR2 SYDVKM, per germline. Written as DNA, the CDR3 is TGTGCCAGCAGTCCGGGACTAGGAGGGGATACGCAGTATTTT. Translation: CASSPGLGGDTQYF.

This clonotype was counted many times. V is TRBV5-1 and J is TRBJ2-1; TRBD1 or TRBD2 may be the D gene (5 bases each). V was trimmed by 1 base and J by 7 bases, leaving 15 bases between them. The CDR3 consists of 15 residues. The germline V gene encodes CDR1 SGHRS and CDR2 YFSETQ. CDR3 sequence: CASSLSPGRTNEQFF. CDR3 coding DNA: TGCGCCAGCAGCTTGTCACCGGGACGAACTAATGAGCAGTTCTTC.

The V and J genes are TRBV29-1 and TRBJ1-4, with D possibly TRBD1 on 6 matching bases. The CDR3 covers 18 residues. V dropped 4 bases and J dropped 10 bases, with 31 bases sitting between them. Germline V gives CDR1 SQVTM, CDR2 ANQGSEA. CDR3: CSVAHGRGASLSKGKLFF. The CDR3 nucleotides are TGCAGCGTTGCCCATGGACGGGGGGCGTCGCTCTCCAAAGGAAAACTGTTTTTT.

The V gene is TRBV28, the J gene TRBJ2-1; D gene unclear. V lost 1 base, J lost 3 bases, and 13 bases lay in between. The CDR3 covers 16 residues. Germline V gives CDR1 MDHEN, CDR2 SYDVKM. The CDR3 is CASSLLGQARYNEQFF. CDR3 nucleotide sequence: TGTGCCAGCAGTTTATTAGGGCAGGCCCGCTACAATGAGCAGTTCTTC.

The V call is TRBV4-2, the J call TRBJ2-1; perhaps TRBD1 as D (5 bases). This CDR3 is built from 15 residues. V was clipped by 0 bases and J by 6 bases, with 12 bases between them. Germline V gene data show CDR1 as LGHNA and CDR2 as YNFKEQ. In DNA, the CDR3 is TGTGCCAGCAGCCAAGATCCCCCTAGGGGCAATGAGCAGTTCTTC. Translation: CASSQDPPRGNEQFF.

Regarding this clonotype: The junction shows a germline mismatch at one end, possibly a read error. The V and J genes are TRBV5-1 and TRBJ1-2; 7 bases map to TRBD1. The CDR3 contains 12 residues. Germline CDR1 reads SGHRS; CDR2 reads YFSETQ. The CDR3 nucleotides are TGCGCCAGCAGCAGGACAGGCGATGGCTGCACCTTC. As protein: CASSRTGDGCTF.

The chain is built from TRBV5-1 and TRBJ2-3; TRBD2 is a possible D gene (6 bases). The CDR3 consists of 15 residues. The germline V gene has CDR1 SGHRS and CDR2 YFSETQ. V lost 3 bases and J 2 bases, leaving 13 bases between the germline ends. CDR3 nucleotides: TGCGCCAGCAGCTCAGGGCGGGGACTCACAGATACGCAGTATTTT. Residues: CASSSGRGLTDTQYF.

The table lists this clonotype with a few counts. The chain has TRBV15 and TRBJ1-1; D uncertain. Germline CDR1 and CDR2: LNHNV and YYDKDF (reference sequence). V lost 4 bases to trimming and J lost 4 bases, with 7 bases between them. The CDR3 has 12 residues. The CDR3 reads CATSIDTTEAFF. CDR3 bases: TGTGCCACCAGCATAGATACCACTGAAGCTTTCTTT. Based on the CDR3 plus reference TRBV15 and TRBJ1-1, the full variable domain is DAMVIQNPRYQVTQFGKPVTLSCSQTLNHNVMYWYQQKSSQAPKLLFHYYDKDFNNEADTPDNFQSRRPNTSFCFLDIRSPGLGDTAMYLCATSIDTTEAFFGQGTRLTVV.

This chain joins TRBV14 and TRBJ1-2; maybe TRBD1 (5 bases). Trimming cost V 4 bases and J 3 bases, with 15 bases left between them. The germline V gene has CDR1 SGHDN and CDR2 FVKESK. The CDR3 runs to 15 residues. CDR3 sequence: CASSPDAEGYYGYTF. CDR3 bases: TGTGCCAGCAGCCCTGACGCCGAGGGGTACTATGGCTACACCTTC.

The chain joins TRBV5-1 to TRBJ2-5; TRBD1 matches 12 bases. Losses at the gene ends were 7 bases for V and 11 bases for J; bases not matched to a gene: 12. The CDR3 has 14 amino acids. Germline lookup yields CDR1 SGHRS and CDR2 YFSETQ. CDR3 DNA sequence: TGCGCCAGCGGCCCGGGACAGGGGGCCTATGAGCAGTACTTC. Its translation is CASGPGQGAYEQYF.

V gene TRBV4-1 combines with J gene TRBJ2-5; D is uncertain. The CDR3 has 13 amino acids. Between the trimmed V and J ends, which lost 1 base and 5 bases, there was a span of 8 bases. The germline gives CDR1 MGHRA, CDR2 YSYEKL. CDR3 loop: CASSQVVIETQYF. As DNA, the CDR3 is TGCGCCAGCAGCCAAGTGGTAATTGAGACCCAGTACTTC.

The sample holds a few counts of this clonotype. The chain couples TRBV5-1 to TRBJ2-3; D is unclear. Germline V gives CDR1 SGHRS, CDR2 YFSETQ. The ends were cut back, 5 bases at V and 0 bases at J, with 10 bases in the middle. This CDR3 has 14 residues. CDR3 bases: TGCGCCAGCAGATTTGGTCGTAGCACAGATACGCAGTATTTT. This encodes CASRFGRSTDTQYF.

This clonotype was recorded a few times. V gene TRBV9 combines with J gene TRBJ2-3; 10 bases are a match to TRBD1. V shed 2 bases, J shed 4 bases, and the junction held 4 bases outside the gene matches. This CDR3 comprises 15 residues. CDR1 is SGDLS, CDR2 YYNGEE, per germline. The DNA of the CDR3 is TGTGCCAGCAGCGTCGACAGGGGGCAGGCAGATACGCAGTATTTT. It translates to CASSVDRGQADTQYF.

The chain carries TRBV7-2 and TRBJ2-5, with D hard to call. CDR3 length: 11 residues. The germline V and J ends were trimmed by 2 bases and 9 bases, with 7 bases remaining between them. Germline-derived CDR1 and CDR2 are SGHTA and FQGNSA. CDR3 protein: CASSLIGPQYF. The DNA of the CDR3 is TGTGCCAGCAGCTTAATAGGGCCCCAGTACTTC.

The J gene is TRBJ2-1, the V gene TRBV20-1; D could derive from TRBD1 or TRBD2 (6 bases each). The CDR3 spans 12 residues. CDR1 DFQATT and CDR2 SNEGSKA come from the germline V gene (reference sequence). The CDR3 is CSMGGAYNEQFF. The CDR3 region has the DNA TGCAGCATGGGGGGCGCGTACAATGAGCAGTTCTTC.

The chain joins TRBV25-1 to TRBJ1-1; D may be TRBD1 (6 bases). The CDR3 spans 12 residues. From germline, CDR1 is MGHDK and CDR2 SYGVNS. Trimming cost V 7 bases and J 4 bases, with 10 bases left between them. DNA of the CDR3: TGTGCCAGCAAGGCAGGGGCCACTGAAGCTTTCTTT. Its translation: CASKAGATEAFF.

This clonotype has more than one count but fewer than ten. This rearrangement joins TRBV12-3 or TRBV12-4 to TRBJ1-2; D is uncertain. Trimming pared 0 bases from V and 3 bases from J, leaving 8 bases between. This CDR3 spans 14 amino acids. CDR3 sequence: CASSLAHGYYGYTF. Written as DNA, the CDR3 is TGTGCCAGCAGTTTAGCGCACGGATACTATGGCTACACCTTC.